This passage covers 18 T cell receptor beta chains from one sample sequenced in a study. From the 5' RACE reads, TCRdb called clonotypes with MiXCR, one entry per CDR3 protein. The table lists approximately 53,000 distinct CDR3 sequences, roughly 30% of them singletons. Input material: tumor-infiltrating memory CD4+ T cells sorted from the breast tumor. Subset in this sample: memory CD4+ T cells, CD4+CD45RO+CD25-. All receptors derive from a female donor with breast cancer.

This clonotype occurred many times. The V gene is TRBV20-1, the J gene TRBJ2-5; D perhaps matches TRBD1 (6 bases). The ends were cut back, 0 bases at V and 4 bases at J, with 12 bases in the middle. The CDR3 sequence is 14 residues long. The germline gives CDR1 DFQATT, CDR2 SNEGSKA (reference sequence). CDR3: CSARDLRGGETQYF. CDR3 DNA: TGCAGTGCTAGAGATCTCAGGGGCGGAGAGACCCAGTACTTC.

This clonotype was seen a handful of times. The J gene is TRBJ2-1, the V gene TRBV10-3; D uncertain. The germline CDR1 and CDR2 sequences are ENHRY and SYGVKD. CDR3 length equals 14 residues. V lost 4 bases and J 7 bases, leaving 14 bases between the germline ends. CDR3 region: CAISVNPGENEQFF. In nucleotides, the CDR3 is TGTGCCATCAGTGTCAACCCAGGAGAAAATGAGCAGTTCTTC.

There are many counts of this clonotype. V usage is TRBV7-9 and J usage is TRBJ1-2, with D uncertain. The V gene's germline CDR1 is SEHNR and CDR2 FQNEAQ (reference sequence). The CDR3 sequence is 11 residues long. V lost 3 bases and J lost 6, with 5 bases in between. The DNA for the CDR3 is TGTGCCAGCAGCTTGGGCGATGGCTACACCTTC. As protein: CASSLGDGYTF.

This CDR3 is CASSPSLLALAGTDTQYF. The CDR3 DNA reads as TGCGCCAGCAGCCCCTCCCTTCTGGCGTTGGCCGGCACAGATACGCAGTATTTT. V is TRBV5-1 and J is TRBJ2-3; D is uncertain. With 4 bases removed from V and 1 base from J, the gap between germline ends came to 22 bases. This CDR3 spans 18 amino acids. Per germline, CDR1 SGHRS and CDR2 YFSETQ.

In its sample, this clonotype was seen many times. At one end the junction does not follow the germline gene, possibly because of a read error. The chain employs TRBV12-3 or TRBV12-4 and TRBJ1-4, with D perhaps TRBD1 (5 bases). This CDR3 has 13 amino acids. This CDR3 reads CASSLGTAAELFF. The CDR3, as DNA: TGTGCCAGCAGCTTAGGGACGGCGGCGGAACTGTTTTTT.

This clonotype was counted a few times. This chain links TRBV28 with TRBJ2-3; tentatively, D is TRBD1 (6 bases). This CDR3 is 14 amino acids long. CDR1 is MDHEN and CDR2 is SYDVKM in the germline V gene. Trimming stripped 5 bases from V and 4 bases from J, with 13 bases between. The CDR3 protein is CASSTLQGADTQYF. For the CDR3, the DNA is TGTGCCAGCAGTACCTTACAGGGCGCAGATACGCAGTATTTT.

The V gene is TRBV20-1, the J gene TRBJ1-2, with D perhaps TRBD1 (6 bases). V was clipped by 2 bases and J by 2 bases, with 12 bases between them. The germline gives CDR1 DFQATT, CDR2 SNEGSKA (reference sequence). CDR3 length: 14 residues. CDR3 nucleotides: TGCAGTGCTAGAAGTGGGGGCGGAAACTATGGCTACACCTTC. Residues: CSARSGGGNYGYTF.

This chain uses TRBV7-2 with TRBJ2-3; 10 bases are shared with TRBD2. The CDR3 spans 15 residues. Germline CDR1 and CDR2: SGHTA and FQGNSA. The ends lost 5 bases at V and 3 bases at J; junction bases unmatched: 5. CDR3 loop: CASSTRAGGTDTQYF. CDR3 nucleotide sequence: TGTGCCAGCAGCACGCGAGCGGGAGGGACAGATACGCAGTATTTT.

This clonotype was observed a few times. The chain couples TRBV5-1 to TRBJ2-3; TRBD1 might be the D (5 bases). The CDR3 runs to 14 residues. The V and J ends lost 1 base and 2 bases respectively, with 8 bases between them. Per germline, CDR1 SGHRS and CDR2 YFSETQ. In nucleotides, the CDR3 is TGCGCCAGCAGCTTGACACAGGCCACAGATACGCAGTATTTT. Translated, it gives CASSLTQATDTQYF.

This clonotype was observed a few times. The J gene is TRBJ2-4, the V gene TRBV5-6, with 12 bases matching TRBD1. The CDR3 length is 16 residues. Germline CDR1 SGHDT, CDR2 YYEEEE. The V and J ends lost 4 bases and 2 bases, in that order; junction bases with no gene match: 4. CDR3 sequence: CASSLGQGATKNIQYF. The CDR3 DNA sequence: TGTGCCAGCAGCCTGGGACAGGGGGCGACCAAAAACATTCAGTACTTC.

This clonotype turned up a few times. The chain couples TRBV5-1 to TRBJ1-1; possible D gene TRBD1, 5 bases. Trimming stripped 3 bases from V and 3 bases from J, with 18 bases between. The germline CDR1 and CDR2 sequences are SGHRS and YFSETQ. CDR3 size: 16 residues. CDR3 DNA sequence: TGCGCCAGCAGCTCCGGGCCGTTTGGGGCGGACACTGAAGCTTTCTTT. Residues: CASSSGPFGADTEAFF.

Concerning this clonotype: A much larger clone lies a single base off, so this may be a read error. The CDR3, as DNA: TGCGCCAGCAGCCAGGGGTTAACTGAAGCTTTCTTT. Translation gives CASSQGLTEAFF. The chain links TRBV4-1 to TRBJ1-1; D not resolved. CDR1 MGHRA and CDR2 YSYEKL come from the germline V gene. This CDR3 is 12 amino acids long. The V end lost 3 bases, the J end lost 5 bases, and 7 bases lay between the germline ends.

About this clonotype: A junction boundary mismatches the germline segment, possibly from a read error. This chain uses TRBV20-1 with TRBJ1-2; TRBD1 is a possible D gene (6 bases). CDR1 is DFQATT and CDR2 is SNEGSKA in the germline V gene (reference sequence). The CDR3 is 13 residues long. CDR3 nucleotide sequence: TGCAGGGCTAGTGGACAGCCTGGGGGCGGCTACACCTTC. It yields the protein CRASGQPGGGYTF.

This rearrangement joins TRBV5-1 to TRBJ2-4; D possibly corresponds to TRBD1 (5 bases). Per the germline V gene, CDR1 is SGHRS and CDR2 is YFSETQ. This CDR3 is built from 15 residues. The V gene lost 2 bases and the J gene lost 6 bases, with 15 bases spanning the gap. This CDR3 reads CASSLGATWGNIQYF. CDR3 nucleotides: TGCGCCAGCAGCTTAGGGGCCACGTGGGGAAACATTCAGTACTTC.

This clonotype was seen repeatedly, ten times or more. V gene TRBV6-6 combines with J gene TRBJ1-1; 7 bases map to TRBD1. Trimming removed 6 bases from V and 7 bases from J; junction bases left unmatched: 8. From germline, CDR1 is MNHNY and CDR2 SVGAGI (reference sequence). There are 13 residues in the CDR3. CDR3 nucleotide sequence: TGTGCCAGCAGCCGGATTAGGGACAGTGAAGCTTTCTTT. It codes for CASSRIRDSEAFF.

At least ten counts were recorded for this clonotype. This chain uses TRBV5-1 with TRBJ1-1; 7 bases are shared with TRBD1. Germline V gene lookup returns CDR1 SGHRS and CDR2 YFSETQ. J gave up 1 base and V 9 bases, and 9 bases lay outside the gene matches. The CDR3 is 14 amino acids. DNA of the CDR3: TGCGCCACCCACAGGGGAGTAGAGAACACTGAAGCTTTCTTT. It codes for CATHRGVENTEAFF.

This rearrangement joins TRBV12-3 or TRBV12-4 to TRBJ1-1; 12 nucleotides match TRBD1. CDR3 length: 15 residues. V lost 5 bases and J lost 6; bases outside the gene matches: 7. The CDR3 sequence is CASSPGTGGLAEAFF. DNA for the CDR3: TGTGCCAGCAGTCCCGGGACAGGGGGCTTGGCTGAAGCTTTCTTT.

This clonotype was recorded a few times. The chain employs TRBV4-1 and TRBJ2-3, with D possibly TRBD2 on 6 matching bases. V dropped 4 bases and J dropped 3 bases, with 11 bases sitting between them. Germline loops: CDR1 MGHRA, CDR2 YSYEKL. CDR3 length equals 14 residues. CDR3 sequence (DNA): TGCGCCAGCAGCCTAGCGGAAACAACAGATACGCAGTATTTT. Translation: CASSLAETTDTQYF.